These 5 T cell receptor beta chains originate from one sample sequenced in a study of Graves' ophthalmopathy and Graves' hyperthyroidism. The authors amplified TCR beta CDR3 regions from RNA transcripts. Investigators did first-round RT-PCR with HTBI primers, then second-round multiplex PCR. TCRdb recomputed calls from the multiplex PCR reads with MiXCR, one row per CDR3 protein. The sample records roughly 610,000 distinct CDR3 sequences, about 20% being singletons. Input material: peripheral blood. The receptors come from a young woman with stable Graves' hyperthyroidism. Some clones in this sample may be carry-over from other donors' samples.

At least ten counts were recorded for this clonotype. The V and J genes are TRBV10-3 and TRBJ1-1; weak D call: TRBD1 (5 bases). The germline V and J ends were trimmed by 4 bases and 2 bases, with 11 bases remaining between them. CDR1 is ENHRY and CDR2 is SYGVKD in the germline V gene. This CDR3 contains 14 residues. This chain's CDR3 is CAISVYRQNTEAFF. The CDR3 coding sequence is TGTGCCATCAGTGTCTACAGGCAAAACACTGAAGCTTTCTTT.

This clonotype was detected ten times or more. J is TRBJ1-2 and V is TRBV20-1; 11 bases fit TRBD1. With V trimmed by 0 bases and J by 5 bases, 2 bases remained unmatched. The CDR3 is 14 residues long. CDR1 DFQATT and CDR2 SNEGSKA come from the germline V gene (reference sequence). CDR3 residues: CSARDGTGGYGYTF. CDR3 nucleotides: TGCAGTGCTAGAGATGGGACAGGGGGGTATGGCTACACCTTC.

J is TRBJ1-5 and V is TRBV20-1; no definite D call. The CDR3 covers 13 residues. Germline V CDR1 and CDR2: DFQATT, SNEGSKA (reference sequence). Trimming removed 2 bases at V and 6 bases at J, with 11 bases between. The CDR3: CSARPSFGQPQHF. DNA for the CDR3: TGCAGTGCTAGACCCTCTTTTGGTCAGCCCCAGCATTTT.

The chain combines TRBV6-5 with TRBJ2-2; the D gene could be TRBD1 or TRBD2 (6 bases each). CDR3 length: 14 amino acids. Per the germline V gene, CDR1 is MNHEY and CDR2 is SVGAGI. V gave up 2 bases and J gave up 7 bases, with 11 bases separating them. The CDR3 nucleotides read TGTGCCAGCAGTTACCGGGGGCCCGGCGGGGAGCTGTTTTTT. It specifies CASSYRGPGGELFF.

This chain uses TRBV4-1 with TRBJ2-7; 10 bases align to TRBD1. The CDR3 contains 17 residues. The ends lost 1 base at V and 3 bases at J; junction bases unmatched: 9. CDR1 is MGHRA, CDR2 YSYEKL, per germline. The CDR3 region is CASSQAGLGQGFYEQYF. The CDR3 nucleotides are TGCGCCAGCAGCCAAGCGGGCTTGGGACAGGGGTTCTACGAGCAGTACTTC.